Listed below are T cell receptor beta chains from one sample, sequenced in a study of control samples from healthy donors and cancer patients. Only in-frame clones appear in the TCRdb table, and some are missing; sequencing was by immunoSEQ multiplex PCR. The sample records 30,000 to 40,000 clones, about 85% being singletons. Sequenced material: PBMCs. The receptors were gathered from a woman aged 40 to 49 with lung cancer. CDR3s include the opening cysteine and the closing phenylalanine or tryptophan. The order of the fields is D gene, CDR3 length, J gene, clone size, V gene, CDR3 DNA, CDR3 protein. The D gene is left open where the match is weak. Size is omitted from some rows. Given values are once, few, many or a class for expanded clones.

>TRBD1|16|TRBJ2-7|.|TRBV2
TGTGCCAGCAGCCCCAGACGGGACAGGTCCTCCTACGAGCAGTACTTC
CASSPRRDRSSYEQYF
>TRBD1|13|TRBJ1-6|.|TRBV6-5
TGTGCCAACTCCAGGACAGGGGTTTCACCCCTCCACTTT
CANSRTGVSPLHF
>.|17|TRBJ2-1|.|TRBV12-5
TGTGCTAGTGGTTTAGGACGGGACACGAATTCTAAGAATGAGCAGTTCTTC
CASGLGRDTNSKNEQFF
>TRBD1|14|TRBJ1-1|.|TRBV3-1/TRBV3-2
TGTGCCAGCAGCCAACGGGACAGGGGAACTGAAGCTTTCTTT
CASSQRDRGTEAFF
>.|15|TRBJ2-1|.|TRBV11-2
TGTGCCAGCAGCTTAGGAGGGGTAAATTACAATGAGCAGTTCTTC
CASSLGGVNYNEQFF
>TRBD1|13|TRBJ1-1|once|TRBV6-5
TGTGCCAGCAGTTACAGGGGGCGTACTGAAGCTTTCTTT
CASSYRGRTEAFF
>.|12|TRBJ2-5|.|TRBV12-3/TRBV12-4
TGTGCCAGCAGTTGGGGGCTAGAGACCCAGTACTTC
CASSWGLETQYF
>TRBD1|16|TRBJ2-4|.|TRBV5-6
TGTGCCAGCAGCTTTGGGACAGGGGGCGCCCAAAACATTCAGTACTTC
CASSFGTGGAQNIQYF
>TRBD1|12|TRBJ1-2|.|TRBV14
TGTGCCAGCAGCCGGGGACAGGGTAGTTACACCTTC
CASSRGQGSYTF
>.|16|TRBJ1-1|.|TRBV11-3
TGTGCCAGCAGCTTAGGAAAAGACAGCCCGAACACTGAAGCTTTCTTT
CASSLGKDSPNTEAFF
>.|14|TRBJ1-5|.|TRBV7-6
TGTGCCAGCAGCTTAGAGGTTAGCAATCAGCCCCAGCATTTT
CASSLEVSNQPQHF
>TRBD2|16|TRBJ2-7|.|TRBV6-2/TRBV6-3
TGTGCCAGCAGCCTGGGGACTAGCGGGGCGAGCTACGAGCAGTACTTC
CASSLGTSGASYEQYF
>TRBD1|14|TRBJ1-3|.|TRBV5-1
TGCGCCAGCAGTGGACAGGACCATGGGGGCACCATATATTTT
CASSGQDHGGTIYF
>TRBD1|15|TRBJ2-3|.|TRBV7-2
TGTGCCAGCAGCTTAGACAGGGGTTTCACAGATACGCAGTATTTT
CASSLDRGFTDTQYF
>.|16|TRBJ1-6|.|TRBV11-2
TGTGCCAGCAGGTTCTCCGGGGCCTCCTATAATTCACCCCTCCACTTT
CASRFSGASYNSPLHF
>.|13|TRBJ1-2|.|TRBV15
TGTGCCACCAGCAGAGAGAGGAACTATGGCTACACCTTC
CATSRERNYGYTF
>.|17|TRBJ1-3|.|TRBV7-9
TGTGCCAGCAGCTTATCGTCCGGGTCCTTGGACGGAAACACCATATATTTT
CASSLSSGSLDGNTIYF
>.|14|TRBJ1-6|.|TRBV7-2
TGTGCCAGCAGCTTAGGGACAGCTAATTCACCCCTCCACTTT
CASSLGTANSPLHF
>TRBD1|13|TRBJ2-3|.|TRBV6-5
TGTGCCAGCAGAAGGACAGGGAAAGATACGCAGTATTTT
CASRRTGKDTQYF
>TRBD2|13|TRBJ2-1|.|TRBV6-5
TGTGCCACCGCGGGGGGCTCCTACAATGAGCAGTTCTTC
CATAGGSYNEQFF
>TRBD2|13|TRBJ2-3|few|TRBV29-1
TGCAGCGTTGAACTCGGGAGGGCAGATACGCAGTATTTT
CSVELGRADTQYF
>TRBD2|18|TRBJ2-1|.|TRBV6-2/TRBV6-3
TGTGCCAGCCGTTCTGGGACTAGCGGGGGGGTTTCGTGGAATGAGCAGTTCTTC
CASRSGTSGGVSWNEQFF
>.|11|TRBJ1-1|once|TRBV29-1
TGCAGCGGAGGGTTGAACACTGAAGCTTTCTTT
CSGGLNTEAFF
>TRBD2|15|TRBJ2-2|.|TRBV25-1
TGTGCCACAGCGAAGGGGGAGCGGGGGGCCGGGGAGCTGTTTTTT
CATAKGERGAGELFF
>.|13|TRBJ2-2|.|TRBV12-3/TRBV12-4
TGTGCCAGCAGTTTAGGGAGGACCGGGGAGCTGTTTTTT
CASSLGRTGELFF
>.|14|TRBJ1-6|.|TRBV11-2
TGTGCCAGCAGCTCTAACCCAGGGTCGGGCACCCTCCACTTT
CASSSNPGSGTLHF
>.|13|TRBJ2-7|.|TRBV4-3
TGCGCCAGCAGCCAAGATTGGGTAGGCGAGCAGTACTTC
CASSQDWVGEQYF
>.|11|TRBJ1-1|.|TRBV11-3
TGTGCCAGCAGCTTAGATAATGAAGCTTTCTTT
CASSLDNEAFF
>TRBD1|15|TRBJ1-5|.|TRBV27
TGTGCCAGCAGTTTAGGGACAGGGGGTGATCAGCCCCAGCATTTT
CASSLGTGGDQPQHF
>TRBD1|16|TRBJ2-1|.|TRBV3-1/TRBV3-2
TGTGCCAGCAGCAAGGGCCGGGACAGGGGGTTCATTGAGCAGTTCTTC
CASSKGRDRGFIEQFF
>.|15|TRBJ2-3|once|TRBV11-3
TGTGCCAGCAGCTTACAGGCAGGGAGCACAGATACGCAGTATTTT
CASSLQAGSTDTQYF
>.|16|TRBJ1-3|.|TRBV6-1
TGTGCCAGCAGTGTCCTGGGACCGTTCTTTAGGGACACCATATATTTT
CASSVLGPFFRDTIYF